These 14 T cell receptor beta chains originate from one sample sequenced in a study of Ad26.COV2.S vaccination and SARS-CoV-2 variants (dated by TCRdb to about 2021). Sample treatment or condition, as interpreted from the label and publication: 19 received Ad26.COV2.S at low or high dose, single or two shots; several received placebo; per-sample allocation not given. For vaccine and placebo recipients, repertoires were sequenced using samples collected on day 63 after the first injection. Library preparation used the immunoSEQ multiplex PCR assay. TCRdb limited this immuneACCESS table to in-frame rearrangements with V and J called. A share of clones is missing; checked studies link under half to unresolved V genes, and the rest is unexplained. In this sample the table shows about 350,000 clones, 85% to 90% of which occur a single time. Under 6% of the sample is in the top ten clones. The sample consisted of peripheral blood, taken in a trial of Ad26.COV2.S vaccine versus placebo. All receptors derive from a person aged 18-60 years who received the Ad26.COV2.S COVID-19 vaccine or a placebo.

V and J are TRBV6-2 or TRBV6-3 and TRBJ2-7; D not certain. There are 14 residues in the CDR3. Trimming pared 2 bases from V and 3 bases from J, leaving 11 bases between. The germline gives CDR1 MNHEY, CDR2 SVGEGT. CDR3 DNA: TGTGCCAGCAGTTACGTCTCAGGAAACTACGAGCAGTACTTC. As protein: CASSYVSGNYEQYF.

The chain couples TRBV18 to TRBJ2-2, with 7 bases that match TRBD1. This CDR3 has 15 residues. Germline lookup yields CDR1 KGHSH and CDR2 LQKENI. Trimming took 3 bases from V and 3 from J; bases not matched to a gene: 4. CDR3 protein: CASSPQGTDTGELFF. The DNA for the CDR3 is TGTGCCAGCTCACCCCAAGGGACAGACACCGGGGAGCTGTTTTTT.

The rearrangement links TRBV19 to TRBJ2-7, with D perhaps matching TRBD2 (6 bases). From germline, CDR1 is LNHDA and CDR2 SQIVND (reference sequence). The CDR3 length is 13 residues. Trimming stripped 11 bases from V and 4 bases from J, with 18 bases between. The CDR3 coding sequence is TGTGCCGTCGCCCGGAGTAGCGGATACGAGCAGTACTTC. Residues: CAVARSSGYEQYF.

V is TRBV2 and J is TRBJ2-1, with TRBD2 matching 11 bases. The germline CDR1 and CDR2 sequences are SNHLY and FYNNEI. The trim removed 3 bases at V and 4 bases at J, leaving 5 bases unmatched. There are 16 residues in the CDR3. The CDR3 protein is CASSDPRLAGYNEQFF. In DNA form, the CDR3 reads TGTGCCAGCAGTGACCCTAGACTAGCGGGATACAATGAGCAGTTCTTC. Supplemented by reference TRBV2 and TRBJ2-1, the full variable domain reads EPEVTQTPSHQVTQMGQEVILRCVPISNHLYFYWYRQILGQKVEFLVSFYNNEISEKSEIFDDQFSVERPDGSNFTLKIRSTKLEDSAMYFCASSDPRLAGYNEQFFGPGTRLTVL.

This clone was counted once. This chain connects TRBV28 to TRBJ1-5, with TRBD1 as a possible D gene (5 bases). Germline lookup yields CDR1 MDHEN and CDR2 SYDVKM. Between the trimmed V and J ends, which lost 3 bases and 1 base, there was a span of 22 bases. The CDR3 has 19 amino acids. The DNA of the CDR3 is TGTGCCAGCAGTTTCCCCCTGGGGGGAGGGGAAGTCAGCAATCAGCCCCAGCATTTT. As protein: CASSFPLGGGEVSNQPQHF.

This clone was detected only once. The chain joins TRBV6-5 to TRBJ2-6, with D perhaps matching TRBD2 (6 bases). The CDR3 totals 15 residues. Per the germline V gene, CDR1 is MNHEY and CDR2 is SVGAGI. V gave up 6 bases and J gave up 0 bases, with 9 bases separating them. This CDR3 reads CASRPGDSGANVLTF. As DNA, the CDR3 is TGTGCCAGCAGGCCGGGGGACTCTGGGGCCAACGTCCTGACTTTC.

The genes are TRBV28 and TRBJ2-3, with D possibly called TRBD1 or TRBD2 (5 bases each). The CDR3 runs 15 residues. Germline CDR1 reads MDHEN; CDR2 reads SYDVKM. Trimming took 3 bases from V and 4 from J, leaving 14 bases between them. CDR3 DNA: TGTGCCAGCAGTTTTGAGGGGAAATTGGCAGATACGCAGTATTTT. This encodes CASSFEGKLADTQYF.

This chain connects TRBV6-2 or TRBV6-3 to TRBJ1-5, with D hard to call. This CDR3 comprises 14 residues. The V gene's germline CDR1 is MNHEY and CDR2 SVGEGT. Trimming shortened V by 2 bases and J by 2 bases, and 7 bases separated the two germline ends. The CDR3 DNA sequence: TGTGCCAGCAGTTACCTTGGGGGCAATCAGCCCCAGCATTTT. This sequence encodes CASSYLGGNQPQHF.

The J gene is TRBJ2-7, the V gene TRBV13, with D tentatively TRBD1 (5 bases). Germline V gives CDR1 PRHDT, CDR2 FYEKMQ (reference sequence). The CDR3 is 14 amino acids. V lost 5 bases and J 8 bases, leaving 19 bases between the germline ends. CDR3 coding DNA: TGTGCCAGCAGCCCCCCCGGCACAGGAACACAGCAGTACTTC. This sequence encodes CASSPPGTGTQQYF.

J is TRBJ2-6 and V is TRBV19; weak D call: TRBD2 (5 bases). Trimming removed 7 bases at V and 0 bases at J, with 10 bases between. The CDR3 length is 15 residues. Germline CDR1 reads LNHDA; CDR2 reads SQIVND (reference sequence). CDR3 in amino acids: CASTPRDSGANVLTF. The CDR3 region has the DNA TGTGCCAGTACACCCCGGGACTCTGGGGCCAACGTCCTGACTTTC.

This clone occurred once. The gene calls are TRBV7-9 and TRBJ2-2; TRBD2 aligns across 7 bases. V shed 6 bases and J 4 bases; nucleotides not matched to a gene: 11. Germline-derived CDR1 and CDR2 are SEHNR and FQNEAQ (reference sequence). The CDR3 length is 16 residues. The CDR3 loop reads CASSFPSGATTGELFF. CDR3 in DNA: TGTGCCAGCAGTTTCCCTAGCGGAGCGACCACCGGGGAGCTGTTTTTT.

The DNA for the CDR3 is TGCGCCAGCAGCCGAGACAGGGGATCAAACACCGGGGAGCTGTTTTTT. Amino acids: CASSRDRGSNTGELFF. This chain uses TRBV4-3 with TRBJ2-2, with 8 bases that match TRBD1. The CDR3 is made up of 16 amino acids. In germline, CDR1 is LGHNA, CDR2 YSLEER. J gave up 2 bases and V 4 bases, and 6 bases lay outside the gene matches.

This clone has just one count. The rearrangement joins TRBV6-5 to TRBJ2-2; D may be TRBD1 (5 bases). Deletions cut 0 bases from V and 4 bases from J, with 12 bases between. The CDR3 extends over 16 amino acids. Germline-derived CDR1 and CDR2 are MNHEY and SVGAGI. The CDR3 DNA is TGTGCCAGCAGTTACTCGGTAGCCAGGGCCACCGGGGAGCTGTTTTTT. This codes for CASSYSVARATGELFF.

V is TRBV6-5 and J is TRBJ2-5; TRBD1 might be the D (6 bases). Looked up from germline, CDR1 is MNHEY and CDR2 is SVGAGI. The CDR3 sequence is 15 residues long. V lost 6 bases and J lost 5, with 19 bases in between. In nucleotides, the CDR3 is TGTGCCAGCAGCTCAAGGGACACCGTATGGGAGACCCAGTACTTC. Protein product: CASSSRDTVWETQYF.